This TCR beta chain is from a study of T-cell memory formation after mild COVID-19. TCR alpha and TCR beta cDNA libraries carrying sample barcodes and UMIs were produced by 5'RACE using constant-segment primers. MiXCR, run by TCRdb on the 5' RACE reads, gives a single entry per CDR3 protein. Among 470,000 or so distinct CDR3 sequences listed, under 20% were seen once. With respect to this clonotype: Its antigen is unknown.

Findings and caveats of the study: Some responding clones appeared in pre-infection memory, suggesting cross-reactive memory joined.

This TCR was sampled from a man aged 18-30 years who had mild COVID-19 (a few samples of this study predate the infection). Cell type and time point are not known. The sequenced material came from PBMCs or a T cell subset sorted from them (not recorded which).

The CDR3 is CAISEQKENTGELFF. The CDR3 DNA sequence: TGTGCCATCAGTGAGCAGAAAGAGAACACCGGGGAGCTGTTTTTT. The chain joins TRBV10-3 to TRBJ2-2; D remains unclear. Germline V gene lookup returns CDR1 ENHRY and CDR2 SYGVKD. V lost 2 bases and J lost 1, with 8 bases in between. The CDR3 covers 15 residues.